A selection of T cell receptor beta chains follows, all from one sample in a study of cytomegalovirus exposure and HLA in healthy donors. Sequencing was performed with immunoSEQ multiplex PCR; in TCRdb, only in-frame clones are kept and a portion is missing. The table lists approximately 140,000 clones, roughly four fifths of them singletons, with roughly 1.3% in the top ten. Sequenced sample: PBMCs. The receptors come from a woman aged 40 to 49 in good health and CMV-seronegative. CDR3s include the opening cysteine and the closing phenylalanine or tryptophan. The D gene is left open where the match is weak. Where a row states a size, it is once, few, many or the class of an expanded clone; other rows omit it.

d_call j_call clone_size v_call cdr3_nt cdr3_aa
NA TRBJ1-1 NA TRBV5-4 TGTGCCAGCAGCCAGAGACACAGAACTGAAGCTTTCTTT CASSQRHRTEAFF
TRBD2 TRBJ2-1 NA TRBV11-2 TGTGCCAGCAGCCGACTAGCGGGGGGGGGCAATGAGCAGTTCTTC CASSRLAGGGNEQFF
NA TRBJ1-2 NA TRBV29-1 TGCAGCGTTGAGGGGTTACAGGGCTATGGCTACACCTTC CSVEGLQGYGYTF
TRBD1 TRBJ1-4 NA TRBV27 TGTGCCAGCAGTTTGAGGGGACAGCCCGATGAAAAACTGTTTTTT CASSLRGQPDEKLFF
TRBD1 TRBJ1-1 NA TRBV6-1 TGTGCCAGCGGGAGGACAGGGGCCACTGAAGCTTTCTTT CASGRTGATEAFF
TRBD2 TRBJ2-1 NA TRBV11-2 TGTGCCAGCAGCTTAGAGGTAGCGGGATCTCTCTACAATGAGCAGTTCTTC CASSLEVAGSLYNEQFF
NA TRBJ1-2 NA TRBV4-1 TGCGCCAGCAGCGAGGGTAGGCGAGGCTATGGCTACACCTTC CASSEGRRGYGYTF
TRBD1 TRBJ1-2 NA TRBV5-1 TGCGCCAGCAGCCCCGGACAGGGCGGAGGCTACACCTTC CASSPGQGGGYTF
NA TRBJ2-2 NA TRBV15 TGTGCCACCAGCAGAGTGGGGGGTATCACCGGGGAGCTGTTTTTT CATSRVGGITGELFF
NA TRBJ2-1 NA TRBV5-1 TGCGCCAGCAGCGAGGACTACTCAAACTACAATGAGCAGTTCTTC CASSEDYSNYNEQFF
TRBD1 TRBJ1-2 NA TRBV29-1 TGCAGCGTTGAAGAGGTAACAGGGGGCTTCTCACCCTATGGCTACACCTTC CSVEEVTGGFSPYGYTF
TRBD2 TRBJ2-5 once TRBV19 TGTGCCAGTAGTATAGGACTAGCAGCGTACCAAGAGACCCAGTACTTC CASSIGLAAYQETQYF
NA TRBJ2-2 NA TRBV4-1 TGCGCCAGCAGCCTCTCCCCGGGACAATCCACCGGGGAGCTGTTTTTT CASSLSPGQSTGELFF
TRBD1 TRBJ1-2 NA TRBV9 TGTGCCAGCAGCGTAGGACAGGGAGACTATGGCTACACCTTC CASSVGQGDYGYTF
TRBD1 TRBJ1-4 once TRBV7-2 TGTGCCAGCAGCTCCTTTCCCGGGACAGGCAATGAAAAACTGTTTTTT CASSSFPGTGNEKLFF
NA TRBJ2-2 NA TRBV10-2 TGCGCCAGCGGGACTCAGAACACCGGGGAGCTGTTTTTT CASGTQNTGELFF
TRBD2 TRBJ2-3 NA TRBV11-2 TGTGCCAGCAGCTTAGTTGTGCGGCGGGGGGGCGACACAGATACGCAGTATTTT CASSLVVRRGGDTDTQYF
TRBD1 TRBJ2-5 NA TRBV18 TGTGCCAGCTCACCAACGGGACAGATAGGGGAGACCCAGTACTTC CASSPTGQIGETQYF
TRBD1 TRBJ1-2 few TRBV9 TGTGCCAGCAGCTCTGGAGGACAGGGGATGTCGGAGGGCTACACCTTC CASSSGGQGMSEGYTF
NA TRBJ1-4 NA TRBV7-9 TGTGCCAGCAGCCTTACAGGGTCTAATGAAAAACTGTTTTTT CASSLTGSNEKLFF
NA TRBJ1-6 few TRBV6-5 TGTGCCAGCAGTTACTCTGGGGGGGTCTCCTCACCCCTCCACTTT CASSYSGGVSSPLHF
NA TRBJ1-1 NA TRBV15 TGTGCCACCAGGGACGGACAGATGAACACTGAAGCTTTCTTT CATRDGQMNTEAFF
NA TRBJ2-3 NA TRBV5-1 TGCGCCAGCAGCTTGGGACAGATAGCTTGTCCGCAGTATTTT CASSLGQIACPQYF
TRBD1 TRBJ1-2 NA TRBV18 TGTGCCAGCTCACCGGGACAGGGGGCGTCATTTGGCTACACCTTC CASSPGQGASFGYTF
TRBD1 TRBJ1-6 NA TRBV10-2 TGCGCCAGCAGGACCCCGGAGGGACAGGGTGGTTCACCCCTCCACTTT CASRTPEGQGGSPLHF
TRBD2 TRBJ2-3 NA TRBV2 TGTGCCAGCAGTGGTAGCGGGGGTTACACAGATACGCAGTATTTT CASSGSGGYTDTQYF
NA TRBJ2-3 NA TRBV15 TGTGCCACCAGCAGGGCGCAGGGGGGAGATACGCAGTATTTT CATSRAQGGDTQYF
NA TRBJ2-7 NA TRBV27 TGTGCCAGCAGATTACAGGGTTCCTACGAGCAGTACTTC CASRLQGSYEQYF
NA TRBJ1-2 once TRBV27 TGTGCCAGCAGTTTATCTAGGGGGTACTATGGCTACACCTTC CASSLSRGYYGYTF
NA TRBJ1-2 NA TRBV7-2 TGTGCCAGCAGCCCAGGGGCGGTTACCTATGGCTACACCTTC CASSPGAVTYGYTF
NA TRBJ1-4 few TRBV19 TGTGCCAGTAGTATGTGGAGACAGACTAATGAAAAACTGTTTTTT CASSMWRQTNEKLFF
TRBD1 TRBJ1-2 once TRBV28 TGTGCCAGCAGTTTCGGGACAGGGAAGTTCTACACCTTC CASSFGTGKFYTF
NA TRBJ2-1 NA TRBV20-1 TGCAGTGCTAGTGGGGGAGGTGAGCAGTTCTTC CSASGGGEQFF
TRBD2 TRBJ2-1 few TRBV11-2 TGTGCCAGCAGCACGGGACTAGCGGGGAATGAGCAGTTCTTC CASSTGLAGNEQFF
NA TRBJ1-1 NA TRBV20-1 TGCAGTGCTAGTTCAGGCACTGAAGCTTTCTTT CSASSGTEAFF
TRBD1 TRBJ1-2 NA TRBV6-1 TGTGCCAGCAGTGAAAACAGGGGCTATGGCTACACCTTC CASSENRGYGYTF
NA TRBJ1-5 NA TRBV7-8 TGTGCCAGCAGCCAAGCAGGGTTGGCTCAGCCCCAGCATTTT CASSQAGLAQPQHF